This entry describes one T cell receptor beta chain. Unique molecular identifiers were incorporated when the TCRbeta library was constructed. TCRdb redid the calling of the PCR reads with MiXCR, one entry per CDR3 protein. The table includes some 490,000 distinct CDR3 sequences, under 15% detected once. The sample comes from a study of T-cell reconstitution after alpha-beta-depleted transplantation in children. V lost 7 bases to trimming and J lost 8 bases; unmatched junction nucleotides: 6. The CDR3 loop spans 13 amino acids. The sequence was collected from a human donor who donated a stem cell graft to a child with combined immunodeficiency. V gene TRBV12-3 or TRBV12-4 combines with J gene TRBJ2-1, with 9 bases aligning to TRBD2. Sequencing was performed on PBMCs from the stem cell graft donor, taken from the stem cell graft. Here the CDR3 DNA reads TGTGCCAGCATCACAGCGGGAGGCTATGAGCAGTTCTTC. It encodes CASITAGGYEQFF.